This entry features one T cell receptor beta chain sequence. Its antigen is unknown. The record originates from a study of CD8+ T cells in alopecia areata. Study overall: For the treated group, dosing was oral tofacitinib at 5 to 10 mg twice daily. After 6 to 18 months of tofacitinib, follow-up continued 6 months off drug.

CD4+ and CD8+ T cells were sorted from PBMCs. Trimming cost V 1 base and J 0 bases, with 10 bases left between them. CDR3 length: 16 residues. CDR1 is SGHVS, CDR2 FQNEAQ, per germline. Regarding the study as a whole: In lesional scalp, particularly from alopecia totalis/universalis, clonality was higher than in normal scalp.

Sequencing used cDNA as its template, made by extracting RNA and reverse transcribing it. TCRdb keeps only in-frame clones here, not all; method: immunoSEQ multiplex PCR. The table shows 120,000 or so clones, with 45% to 65% occurring only once. Sequencing was performed on CD4+ T cells sorted from blood, taken at week 0. The receptor was derived from a human donor with alopecia areata. V is TRBV7-8 and J is TRBJ2-1, with no clear D. CDR3 bases: TGTGCCAGCAGCTTAGGTTCGGCGAGCTCCTACAATGAGCAGTTCTTC. Protein sequence: CASSLGSASSYNEQFF.